The 10 T cell receptor beta chains given below trace back to one sample, sequenced in a study of T cells in Graves' hyperthyroidism and ophthalmopathy. RNA transcripts were the template for amplifying TCR beta CDR3 regions. HTBI primers drove first-round RT-PCR of the TCR CDR3. TCRdb called the multiplex PCR reads again in MiXCR, with one record for every CDR3 protein. The top ten hold about 8.2% of the sample, which has hundreds of thousands of distinct CDR3 sequences, approximately 44% seen once. Material for sequencing was peripheral blood or thyroid tissue (not recorded which). The receptors come from a woman aged 18-35 years with Graves' hyperthyroidism.

Turning to this clonotype: The junction and the germline gene differ at one end; a read error may be behind it. V and J are TRBV5-1 and TRBJ1-2; 7 bases are a match to TRBD1. CDR3 length equals 12 residues. The germline CDR1 and CDR2 sequences are SGHRS and YFSETQ. CDR3 nucleotide sequence: TGCGCCAGCAGCTTATCCGGGGACAGCAACTCCTTC. Its protein is CASSLSGDSNSF.

CDR3: CASSVTGGSSGANVLTF. The CDR3 nucleotides are TGTGCCAGCAGCGTAACAGGGGGATCCTCTGGGGCCAACGTCCTGACTTTC. The chain carries TRBV9 and TRBJ2-6, with 8 bases lining up with TRBD1. Unmatched junction bases numbered 3, after V lost 1 base and J lost 0 bases. The CDR3 has 17 residues. Germline V lookup: CDR1 SGDLS, CDR2 YYNGEE.

This clonotype was seen more than once but under ten times. The chain combines TRBV2 with TRBJ2-7, with no clear D. The CDR3 is 11 residues long. Germline CDR1 reads SNHLY; CDR2 reads FYNNEI. The V gene lost 1 base and the J gene lost 9 bases, with 7 bases spanning the gap. CDR3 DNA sequence: TGTGCCAGCAGTGAAGAGGGTGGGCAGTACTTC. This translates into CASSEEGGQYF.

This clonotype was counted a single time. CDR3 DNA sequence: TGTGCCTGGAGAGACAGGGGGCGTCATGGCTACACCTTC. It encodes CAWRDRGRHGYTF. This sequence joins TRBV7-9 and TRBJ1-2, with TRBD1 matching 10 bases. The CDR3 runs to 13 residues. Germline CDR1 reads SEHNR; CDR2 reads FQNEAQ (reference sequence). Losses at the gene ends were 11 bases for V and 6 bases for J; bases not matched to a gene: 9.

The gene calls are TRBV29-1 and TRBJ2-5, with D perhaps matching TRBD1 (7 bases). Deletions cut 7 bases from V and 5 bases from J, with 17 bases between. CDR1 is SQVTM, CDR2 ANQGSEA, per germline. This CDR3 is 13 amino acids long. In DNA form, the CDR3 reads TGCAGCGCCGACAGGGAGGAATCGGAGACCCAGTACTTC. It is translated as CSADREESETQYF.

CDR3 protein: CASRGTEDYGYTF. The CDR3 nucleotides read TGCGCCAGCAGAGGGACAGAAGATTATGGCTACACCTTC. The V call is TRBV5-1, the J call TRBJ1-2, with 7 bases matching TRBD1. Germline values: CDR1 SGHRS, CDR2 YFSETQ. The J segment lost 5 bases and the V segment lost 5 bases, leaving 6 bases of the junction unmatched. The CDR3 runs to 13 residues.

This clonotype was seen only a few times. The chain has TRBV24-1 and TRBJ2-2; a weak D match, TRBD2 (5 bases). Germline assignment: CDR1 KGHDR and CDR2 SFDVKD. The CDR3 extends over 17 amino acids. Deletions cut 0 bases from V and 0 bases from J, with 10 bases between. The CDR3: CATSDLQTTANTGELFF. For the CDR3, the DNA is TGTGCCACCAGTGATTTGCAGACTACGGCGAACACCGGGGAGCTGTTTTTT.

This sequence joins TRBV19 and TRBJ1-5; D unclear. The V end lost 7 bases, the J end lost 4 bases, and 17 bases lay between the germline ends. Germline CDR1 reads LNHDA; CDR2 reads SQIVND (reference sequence). This CDR3 is 15 amino acids long. CDR3 in amino acids: CASKEGRKRNQPQHF. The CDR3 DNA reads as TGTGCCAGTAAGGAAGGGCGAAAAAGAAATCAGCCCCAGCATTTT.

In this sample, this clonotype turned up a few times. The chain employs TRBV7-9 and TRBJ2-5; no definite D call. Trimming removed 5 bases from V and 8 bases from J, with 15 bases in between. Looked up from germline, CDR1 is SEHNR and CDR2 is FQNEAQ (reference sequence). The CDR3 runs to 13 residues. The CDR3 protein is CASSPRLPETQYF. The CDR3 DNA reads as TGTGCCAGCAGCCCGCGACTCCCAGAAACCCAGTACTTC.

In its sample, this clonotype was seen many times. The chain carries TRBV7-6 and TRBJ1-1; D not resolved. The germline V gene encodes CDR1 SGHVS and CDR2 FNYEAQ. V was trimmed by 0 bases and J by 4 bases, leaving 6 bases between them. The CDR3 sequence is 13 residues long. The CDR3 reads CASSLARITEAFF. The DNA of the CDR3 is TGTGCCAGCAGCTTAGCGCGTATCACTGAAGCTTTCTTT.